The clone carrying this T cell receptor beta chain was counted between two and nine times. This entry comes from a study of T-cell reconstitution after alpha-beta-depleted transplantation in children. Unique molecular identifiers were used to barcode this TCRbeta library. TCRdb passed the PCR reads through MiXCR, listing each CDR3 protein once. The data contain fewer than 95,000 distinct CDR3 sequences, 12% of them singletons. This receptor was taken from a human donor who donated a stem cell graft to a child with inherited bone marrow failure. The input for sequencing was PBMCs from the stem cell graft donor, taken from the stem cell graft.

This CDR3 reads CASSQVNAGTGGEKLFF. The DNA for the CDR3 is TGTGCCAGCAGCCAAGTGAATGCCGGGACAGGGGGTGAAAAACTGTTTTTT. The genes are TRBV4-2 and TRBJ1-4, with 11 bases identical to TRBD1. In germline, CDR1 is LGHNA, CDR2 YNFKEQ. With V trimmed by 1 base and J by 7 bases, 8 bases remained unmatched. The CDR3 spans 17 residues.